The clone carrying this T cell receptor beta chain was detected once. The data belong to a study of blood T cell repertoires in COVID-19. At the level of the study: PBMCs, B-cell-depleted T cells, or T cells provided the cDNA or gDNA that made up the material.

Profiled with immunoSEQ multiplex PCR; TCRdb holds only in-frame clones, not every one. The sample holds roughly 120,000 clones, around 68% seen once. Germline CDR1 is MNHEY and CDR2 is SMNVEV (reference sequence). The CDR3 consists of 15 residues. V gave up 6 bases and J gave up 0 bases, with 14 bases separating them. This receptor was identified in a woman aged 60-70 years with acute or convalescent COVID-19. Source material: peripheral blood. This chain joins TRBV27 and TRBJ1-1, with D hard to call. CDR3 sequence: CASRRVGLLNTEAFF. CDR3 bases: TGTGCCAGCAGGAGGGTTGGGCTTTTGAACACTGAAGCTTTCTTT.